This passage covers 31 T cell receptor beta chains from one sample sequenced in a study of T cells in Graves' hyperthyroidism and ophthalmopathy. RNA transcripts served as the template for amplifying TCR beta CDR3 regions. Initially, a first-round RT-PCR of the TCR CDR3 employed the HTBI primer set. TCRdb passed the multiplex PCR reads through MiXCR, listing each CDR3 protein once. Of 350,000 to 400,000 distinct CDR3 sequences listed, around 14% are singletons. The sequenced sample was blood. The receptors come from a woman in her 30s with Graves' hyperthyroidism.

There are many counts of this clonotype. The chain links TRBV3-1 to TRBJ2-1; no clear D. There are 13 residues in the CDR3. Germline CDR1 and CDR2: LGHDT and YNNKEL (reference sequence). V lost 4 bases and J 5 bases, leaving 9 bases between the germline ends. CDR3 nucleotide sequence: TGTGCCAGCAGCCTCGCCAGTCACAATGAGCAGTTCTTC. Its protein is CASSLASHNEQFF.

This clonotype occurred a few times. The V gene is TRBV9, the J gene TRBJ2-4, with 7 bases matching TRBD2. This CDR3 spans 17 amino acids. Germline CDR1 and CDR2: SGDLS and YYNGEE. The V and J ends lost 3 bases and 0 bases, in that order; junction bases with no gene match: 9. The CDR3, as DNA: TGTGCCAGCAGCGAGCGGGACGGCCGTATAGCCAAAAACATTCAGTACTTC. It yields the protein CASSERDGRIAKNIQYF.

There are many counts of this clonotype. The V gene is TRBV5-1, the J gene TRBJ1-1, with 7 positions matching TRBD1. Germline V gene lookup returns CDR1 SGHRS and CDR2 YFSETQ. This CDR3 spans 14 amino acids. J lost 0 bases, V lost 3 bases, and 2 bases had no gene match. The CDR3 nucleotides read TGCGCCAGCAGCTCGGGACAGATGAACACTGAAGCTTTCTTT. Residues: CASSSGQMNTEAFF.

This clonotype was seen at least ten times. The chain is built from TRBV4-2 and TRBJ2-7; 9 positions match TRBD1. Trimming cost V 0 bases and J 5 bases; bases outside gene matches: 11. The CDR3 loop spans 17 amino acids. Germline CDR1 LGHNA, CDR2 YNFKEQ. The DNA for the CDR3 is TGTGCCAGCAGCCAAGAAGGGACCGGGACAGGGAATAACGAGCAGTACTTC. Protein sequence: CASSQEGTGTGNNEQYF.

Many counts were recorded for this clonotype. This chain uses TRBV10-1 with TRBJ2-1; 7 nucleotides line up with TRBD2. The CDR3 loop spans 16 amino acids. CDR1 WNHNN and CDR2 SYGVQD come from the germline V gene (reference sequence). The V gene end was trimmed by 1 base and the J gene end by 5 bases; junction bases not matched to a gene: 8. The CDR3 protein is CASSEWGREDHNEQFF. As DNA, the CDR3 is TGCGCCAGCAGTGAGTGGGGACGGGAGGACCACAATGAGCAGTTCTTC.

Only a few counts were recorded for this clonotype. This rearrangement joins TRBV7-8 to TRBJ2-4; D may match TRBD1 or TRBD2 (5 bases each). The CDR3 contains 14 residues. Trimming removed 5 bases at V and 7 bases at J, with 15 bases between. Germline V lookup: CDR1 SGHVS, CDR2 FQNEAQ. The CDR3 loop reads CASSQIPRENIQYF. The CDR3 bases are TGTGCCAGCAGCCAAATCCCCAGGGAGAACATTCAGTACTTC.

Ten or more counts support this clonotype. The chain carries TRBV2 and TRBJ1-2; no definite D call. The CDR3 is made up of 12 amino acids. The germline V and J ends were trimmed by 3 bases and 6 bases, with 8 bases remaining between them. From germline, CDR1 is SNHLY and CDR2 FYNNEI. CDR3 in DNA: TGTGCCAGCAGTGACCGGGTTAATGGCTACACCTTC. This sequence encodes CASSDRVNGYTF.

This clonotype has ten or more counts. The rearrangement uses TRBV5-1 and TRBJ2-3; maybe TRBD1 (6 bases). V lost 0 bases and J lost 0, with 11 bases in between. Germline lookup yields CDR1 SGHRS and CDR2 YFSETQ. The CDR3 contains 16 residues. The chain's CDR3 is CASSLVVQGSTDTQYF. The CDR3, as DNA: TGCGCCAGCAGCTTGGTAGTTCAGGGGAGCACAGATACGCAGTATTTT.

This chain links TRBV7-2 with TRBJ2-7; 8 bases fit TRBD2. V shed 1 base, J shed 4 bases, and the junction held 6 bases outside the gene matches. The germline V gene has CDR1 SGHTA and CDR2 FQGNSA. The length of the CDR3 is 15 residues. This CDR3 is CASSLVVGRAYEQYF. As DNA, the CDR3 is TGTGCCAGCAGCTTAGTTGTCGGGAGGGCATACGAGCAGTACTTC. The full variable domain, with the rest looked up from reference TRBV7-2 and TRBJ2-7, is GAGVSQSPSNKVTEKGKDVELRCDPISGHTALYWYRQSLGQGLEFLIYFQGNSAPDKSGLPSDRFSAERTGGSVSTLTIQRTQQEDSAVYLCASSLVVGRAYEQYFGPGTRLTVT.

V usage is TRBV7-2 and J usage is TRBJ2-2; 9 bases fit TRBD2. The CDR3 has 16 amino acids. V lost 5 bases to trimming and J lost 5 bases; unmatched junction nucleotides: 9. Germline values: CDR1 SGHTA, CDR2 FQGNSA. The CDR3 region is CASSQGWLAGTGELFF. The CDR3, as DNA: TGTGCCAGCAGCCAAGGGTGGCTAGCGGGAACCGGGGAGCTGTTTTTT.

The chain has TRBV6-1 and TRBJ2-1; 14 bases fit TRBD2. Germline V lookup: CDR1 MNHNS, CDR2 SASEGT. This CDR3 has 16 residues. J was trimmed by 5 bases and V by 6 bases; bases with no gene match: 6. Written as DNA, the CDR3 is TGTGCCAGCAGACGCCCGACTAGCGGGAGGGACAATGAGCAGTTCTTC. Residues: CASRRPTSGRDNEQFF.

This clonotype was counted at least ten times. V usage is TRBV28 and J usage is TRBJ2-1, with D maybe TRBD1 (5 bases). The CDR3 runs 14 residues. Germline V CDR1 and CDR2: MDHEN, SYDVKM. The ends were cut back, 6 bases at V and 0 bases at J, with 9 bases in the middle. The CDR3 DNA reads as TGTGCCAGCAGCCAGGGATACTCCTACAATGAGCAGTTCTTC. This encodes CASSQGYSYNEQFF.

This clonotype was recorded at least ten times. The CDR3, as DNA: TGCAGCGTTGAAAGGGCAGGGGGATCCTACGAGCAGTACTTC. It translates to CSVERAGGSYEQYF. The chain employs TRBV29-1 and TRBJ2-7; 7 bases line up with TRBD1. Per the germline V gene, CDR1 is SQVTM and CDR2 is ANQGSEA. The CDR3 is 14 amino acids. The ends lost 2 bases at V and 1 base at J; junction bases unmatched: 5.

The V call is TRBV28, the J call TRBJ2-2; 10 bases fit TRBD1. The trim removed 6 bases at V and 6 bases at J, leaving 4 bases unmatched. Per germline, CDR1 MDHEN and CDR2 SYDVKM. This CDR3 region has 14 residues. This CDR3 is CASSPTGGPGELFF. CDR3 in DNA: TGTGCCAGCAGCCCGACAGGGGGCCCCGGGGAGCTGTTTTTT.

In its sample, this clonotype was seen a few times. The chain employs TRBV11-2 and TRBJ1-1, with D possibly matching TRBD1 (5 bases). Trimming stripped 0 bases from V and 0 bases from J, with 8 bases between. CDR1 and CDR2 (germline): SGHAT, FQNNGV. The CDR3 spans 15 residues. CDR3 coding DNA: TGTGCCAGCAGCTTAGAAAGACAGATGAACACTGAAGCTTTCTTT. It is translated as CASSLERQMNTEAFF.

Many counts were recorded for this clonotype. DNA for the CDR3: TGTGCCAGCTCACCGGACATAAAGGCCTACAATGAGCAGTTCTTC. This codes for CASSPDIKAYNEQFF. The J gene is TRBJ2-1, the V gene TRBV18, with D possibly matching TRBD1 (5 bases). The CDR3 extends over 15 amino acids. CDR1 KGHSH and CDR2 LQKENI come from the germline V gene. Between the trimmed V and J ends, which lost 3 bases and 2 bases, there was a span of 11 bases.

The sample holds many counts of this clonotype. CDR3 loop: CSAREIAGGRLDTQYF. The CDR3 DNA is TGCAGTGCTAGAGAAATAGCGGGAGGGAGATTAGATACGCAGTATTTT. The chain has TRBV20-1 and TRBJ2-3, with TRBD2 matching 11 bases. CDR1 is DFQATT and CDR2 is SNEGSKA in the germline V gene (reference sequence). V lost 0 bases, J lost 5 bases, and 7 bases stayed unmatched. The CDR3 is 16 amino acids.

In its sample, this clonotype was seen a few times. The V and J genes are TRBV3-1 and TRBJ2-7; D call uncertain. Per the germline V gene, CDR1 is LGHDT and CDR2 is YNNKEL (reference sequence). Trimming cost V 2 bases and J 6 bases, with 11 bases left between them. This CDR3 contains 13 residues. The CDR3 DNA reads TGTGCCAGCAGCCAATCTAGGCCCAGCGAGCAGTACTTC. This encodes CASSQSRPSEQYF.

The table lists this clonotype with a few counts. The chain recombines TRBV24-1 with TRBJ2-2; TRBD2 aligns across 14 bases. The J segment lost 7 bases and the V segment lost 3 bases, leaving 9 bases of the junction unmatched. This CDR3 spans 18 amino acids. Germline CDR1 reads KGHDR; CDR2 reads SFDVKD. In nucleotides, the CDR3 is TGTGCCACCAGTGATGGGGGACTAGCGGGAGAAGTAATCGGGGAGCTGTTTTTT. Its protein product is CATSDGGLAGEVIGELFF.

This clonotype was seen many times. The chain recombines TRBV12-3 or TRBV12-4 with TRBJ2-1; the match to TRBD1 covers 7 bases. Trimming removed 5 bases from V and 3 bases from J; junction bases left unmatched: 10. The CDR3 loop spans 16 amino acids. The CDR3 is CASSNRQGLGYNEQFF. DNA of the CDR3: TGTGCCAGCAGTAACCGACAGGGCCTGGGCTACAATGAGCAGTTCTTC.

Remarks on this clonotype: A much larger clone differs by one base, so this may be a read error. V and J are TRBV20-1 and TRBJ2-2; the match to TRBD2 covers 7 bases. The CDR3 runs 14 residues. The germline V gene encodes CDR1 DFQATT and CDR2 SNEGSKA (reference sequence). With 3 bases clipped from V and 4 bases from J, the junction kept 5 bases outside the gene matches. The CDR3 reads CSARAGDRTGELFF. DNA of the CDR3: TGCAGTGCTAGGGCGGGAGATCGCACCGGGGAGCTGTTTTTT.

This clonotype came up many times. The CDR3 protein is CASSLWETHYEQYF. The DNA for the CDR3 is TGTGCCAGCAGTTTATGGGAGACCCATTACGAGCAGTACTTC. The chain combines TRBV12-3 or TRBV12-4 with TRBJ2-7; maybe TRBD2 (5 bases). CDR3 length: 14 residues. The V gene lost 2 bases and the J gene lost 4 bases, with 12 bases spanning the gap.

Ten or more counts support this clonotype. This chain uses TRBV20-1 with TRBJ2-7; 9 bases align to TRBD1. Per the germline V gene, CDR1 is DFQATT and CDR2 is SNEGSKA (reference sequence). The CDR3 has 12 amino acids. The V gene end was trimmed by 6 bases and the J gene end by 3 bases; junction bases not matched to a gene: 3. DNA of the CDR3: TGCAGTGCCGAGACAGGGGGCTACGAGCAGTACTTC. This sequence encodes CSAETGGYEQYF.

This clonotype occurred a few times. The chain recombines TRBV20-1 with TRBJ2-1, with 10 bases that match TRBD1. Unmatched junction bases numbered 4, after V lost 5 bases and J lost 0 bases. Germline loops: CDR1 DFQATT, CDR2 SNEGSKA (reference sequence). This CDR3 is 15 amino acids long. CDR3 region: CSAPGQGGSYNEQFF. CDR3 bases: TGCAGTGCTCCCGGACAGGGGGGCTCCTACAATGAGCAGTTCTTC.

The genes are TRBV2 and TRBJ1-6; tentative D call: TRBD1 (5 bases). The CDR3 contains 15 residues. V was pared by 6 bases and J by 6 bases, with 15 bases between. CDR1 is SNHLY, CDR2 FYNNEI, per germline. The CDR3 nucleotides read TGTGCCAGCAGCCAAGAGGGGACTCCTAATTCACCCCTCCACTTT. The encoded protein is CASSQEGTPNSPLHF.

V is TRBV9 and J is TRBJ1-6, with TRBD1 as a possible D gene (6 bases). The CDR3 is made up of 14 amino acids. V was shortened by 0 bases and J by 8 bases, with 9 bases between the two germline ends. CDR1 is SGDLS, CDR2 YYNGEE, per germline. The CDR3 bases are TGTGCCAGCAGCGTAGCAGGGGAGGATTCACCCCTCCACTTT. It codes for CASSVAGEDSPLHF.

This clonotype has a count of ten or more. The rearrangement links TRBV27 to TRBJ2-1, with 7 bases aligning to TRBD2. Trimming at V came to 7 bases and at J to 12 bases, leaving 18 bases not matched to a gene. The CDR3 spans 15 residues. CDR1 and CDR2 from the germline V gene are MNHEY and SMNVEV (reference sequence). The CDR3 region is CASMWPSGPRGVQFF. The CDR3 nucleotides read TGTGCCAGCATGTGGCCTAGCGGTCCGCGGGGCGTGCAGTTCTTC.

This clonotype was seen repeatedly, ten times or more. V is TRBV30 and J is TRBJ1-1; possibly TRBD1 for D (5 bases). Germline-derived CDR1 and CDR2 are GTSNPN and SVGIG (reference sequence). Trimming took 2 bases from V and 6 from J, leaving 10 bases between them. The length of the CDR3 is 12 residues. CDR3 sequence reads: CAWSRGPAEAFF. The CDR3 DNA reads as TGTGCCTGGAGTCGGGGACCCGCTGAAGCTTTCTTT.

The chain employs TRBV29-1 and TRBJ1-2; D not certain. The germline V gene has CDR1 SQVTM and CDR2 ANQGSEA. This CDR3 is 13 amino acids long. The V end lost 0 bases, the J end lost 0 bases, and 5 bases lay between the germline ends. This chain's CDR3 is CSVEDLSNYGYTF. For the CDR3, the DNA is TGCAGCGTTGAAGATCTCTCTAACTATGGCTACACCTTC.

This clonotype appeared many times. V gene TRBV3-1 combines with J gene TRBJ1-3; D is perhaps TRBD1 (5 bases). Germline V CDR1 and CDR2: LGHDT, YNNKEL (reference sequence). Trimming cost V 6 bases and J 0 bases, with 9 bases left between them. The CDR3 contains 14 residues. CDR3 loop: CASSETDSGNTIYF. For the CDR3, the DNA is TGTGCCAGCAGTGAGACAGACTCTGGAAACACCATATATTTT.

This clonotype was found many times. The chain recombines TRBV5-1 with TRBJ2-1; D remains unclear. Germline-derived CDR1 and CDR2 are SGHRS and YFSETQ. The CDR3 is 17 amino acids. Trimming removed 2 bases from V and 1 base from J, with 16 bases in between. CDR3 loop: CASSLRLQKVSYNEQFF. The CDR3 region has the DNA TGCGCCAGCAGCTTACGGCTCCAGAAGGTGTCCTACAATGAGCAGTTCTTC.